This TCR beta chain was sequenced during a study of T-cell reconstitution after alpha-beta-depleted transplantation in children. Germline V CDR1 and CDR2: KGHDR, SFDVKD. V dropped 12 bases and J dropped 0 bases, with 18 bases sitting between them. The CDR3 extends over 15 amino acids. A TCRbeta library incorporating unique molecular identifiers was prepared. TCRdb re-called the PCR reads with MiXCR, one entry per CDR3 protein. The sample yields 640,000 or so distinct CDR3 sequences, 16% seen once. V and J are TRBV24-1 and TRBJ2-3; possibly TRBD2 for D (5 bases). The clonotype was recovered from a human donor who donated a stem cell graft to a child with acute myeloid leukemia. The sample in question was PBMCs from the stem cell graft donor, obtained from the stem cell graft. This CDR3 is CASSGGGTSTDTQYF. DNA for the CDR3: TGTGCCTCCTCAGGAGGCGGAACTAGCACAGATACGCAGTATTTT.